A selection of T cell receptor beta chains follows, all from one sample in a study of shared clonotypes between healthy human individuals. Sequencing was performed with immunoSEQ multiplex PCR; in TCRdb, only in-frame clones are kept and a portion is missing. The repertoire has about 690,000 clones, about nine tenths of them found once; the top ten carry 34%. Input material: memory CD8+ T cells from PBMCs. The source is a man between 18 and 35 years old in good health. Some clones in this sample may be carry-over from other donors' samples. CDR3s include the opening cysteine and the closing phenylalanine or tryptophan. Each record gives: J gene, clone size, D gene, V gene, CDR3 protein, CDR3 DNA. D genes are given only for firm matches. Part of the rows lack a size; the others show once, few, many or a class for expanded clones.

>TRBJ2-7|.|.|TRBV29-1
CSVGQNEQYF
TGCAGCGTCGGACAGAACGAGCAGTACTTC
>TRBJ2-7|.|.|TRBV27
CASMRYDPLEQYF
TGTGCCAGCATGAGGTATGACCCCCTCGAGCAGTACTTC
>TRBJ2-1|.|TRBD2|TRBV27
CASSKSWTSGRIDEQFF
TGTGCCAGCAGTAAATCGTGGACTAGCGGGAGGATCGATGAGCAGTTCTTC
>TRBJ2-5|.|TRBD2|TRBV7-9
CASSLRLAGLETQYF
TGTGCCAGCAGCTTAAGGCTAGCGGGATTGGAGACCCAGTACTTC
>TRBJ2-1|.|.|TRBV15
CATSRPNPYNEQFF
TGTGCCACCAGCAGACCTAATCCCTACAATGAGCAGTTCTTC
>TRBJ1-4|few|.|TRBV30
CAWSAATWELFF
TGTGCCTGGAGTGCAGCCACCTGGGAACTGTTTTTT
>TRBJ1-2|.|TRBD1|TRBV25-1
CASSGQGRYGYTF
TGTGCCAGCAGTGGACAGGGGAGGTATGGCTACACCTTC
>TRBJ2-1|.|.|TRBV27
CASSLDDSSYNEQFF
TGTGCCAGCAGTTTAGACGACAGCTCCTACAATGAGCAGTTCTTC
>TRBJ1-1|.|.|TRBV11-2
CARRGVGQRDTEAFF
TGTGCCAGGCGGGGGGTTGGGCAGAGGGACACTGAAGCTTTCTTT
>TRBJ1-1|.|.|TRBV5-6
CASTPGWGNTEAFF
TGTGCCAGCACCCCGGGGTGGGGGAACACTGAAGCTTTCTTT
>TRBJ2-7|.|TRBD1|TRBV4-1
CASSQQGAYEQYF
TGCGCCAGCAGCCAACAGGGGGCCTACGAGCAGTACTTC
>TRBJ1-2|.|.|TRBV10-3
CAIRQFYTGSNSYGYTF
TGTGCCATCAGGCAGTTTTATACAGGGTCGAATAGCTATGGCTACACCTTC
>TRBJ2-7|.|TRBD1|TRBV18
CASSMTGEEQYF
TGTGCCAGCTCAATGACAGGGGAGGAGCAGTACTTC
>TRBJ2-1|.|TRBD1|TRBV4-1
CASSLRGGATNEQFF
TGCGCCAGCAGCCTTAGAGGGGGCGCAACGAATGAGCAGTTCTTC
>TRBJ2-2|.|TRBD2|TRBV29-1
CSATAGGFVGELFF
TGCAGCGCCACAGCGGGAGGGTTTGTCGGGGAGCTGTTTTTT
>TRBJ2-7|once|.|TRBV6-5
CASGEYGGSYEQYF
TGTGCCAGCGGCGAATACGGGGGCTCCTACGAGCAGTACTTC
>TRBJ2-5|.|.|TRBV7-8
CASSLTVLDRETQYF
TGTGCCAGCAGCTTAACGGTACTAGATAGAGAGACCCAGTACTTC
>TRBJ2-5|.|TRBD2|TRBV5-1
CASSPLPGLAGVGETQYF
TGCGCCAGCAGCCCCCTCCCGGGACTAGCGGGAGTTGGAGAGACCCAGTACTTC
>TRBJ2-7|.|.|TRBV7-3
CASSPGGGGQVYEQYF
TGTGCCAGCAGCCCAGGGGGCGGGGGGCAGGTGTACGAGCAGTACTTC
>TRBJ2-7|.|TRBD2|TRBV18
CASSPPGTSGTPYEQYF
TGTGCCAGCTCACCCCCCGGGACTAGCGGGACCCCCTACGAGCAGTACTTC
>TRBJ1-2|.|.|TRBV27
CASRGLVLFNYGYTF
TGTGCCAGCAGAGGACTGGTTCTCTTTAACTATGGCTACACCTTC
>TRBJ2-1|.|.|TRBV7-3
CASSSRVDSSYNEQFF
TGTGCCAGCAGCTCTAGGGTAGATAGCTCCTACAATGAGCAGTTCTTC
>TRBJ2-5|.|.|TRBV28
CASSRQKETQYF
TGTGCCAGCAGTCGACAGAAAGAGACCCAGTACTTC
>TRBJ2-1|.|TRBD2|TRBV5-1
CASSLRLAGGPQQFF
TGCGCCAGCAGCCTGAGACTAGCGGGAGGGCCTCAGCAGTTCTTC
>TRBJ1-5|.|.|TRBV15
CATAPFSNQPQHF
TGTGCCACCGCGCCCTTTAGCAATCAGCCCCAGCATTTT
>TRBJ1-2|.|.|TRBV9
CASRAGPYGYTF
TGTGCCAGCAGAGCAGGGCCATATGGCTACACCTTC
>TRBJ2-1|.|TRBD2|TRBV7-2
CASSLALAPSGSGDEQFF
TGTGCCAGCAGCTTAGCCTTGGCCCCTAGCGGGTCGGGCGATGAGCAGTTCTTC
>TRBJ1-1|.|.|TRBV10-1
CASSDGRATEAFF
TGCGCCAGCAGTGACGGGAGGGCCACTGAAGCTTTCTTT
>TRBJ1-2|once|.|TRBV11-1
CASSLDGPGAGGYTF
TGTGCCAGCAGCTTAGACGGGCCAGGGGCTGGTGGCTACACCTTC
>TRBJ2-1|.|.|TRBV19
CASSSPSLIPLPGLGNEQFF
TGTGCCAGTAGTAGCCCCAGTCTCATCCCACTTCCCGGGTTGGGTAATGAGCAGTTCTTC
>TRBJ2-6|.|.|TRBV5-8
CASSPSVGIGASGANVLTF
TGTGCCAGCAGCCCCAGCGTAGGGATCGGTGCGTCTGGGGCCAACGTCCTGACTTTC
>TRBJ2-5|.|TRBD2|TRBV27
CASSLGLAGVGALQETQYF
TGTGCCAGCAGTTTGGGACTAGCGGGAGTGGGGGCTCTACAAGAGACCCAGTACTTC